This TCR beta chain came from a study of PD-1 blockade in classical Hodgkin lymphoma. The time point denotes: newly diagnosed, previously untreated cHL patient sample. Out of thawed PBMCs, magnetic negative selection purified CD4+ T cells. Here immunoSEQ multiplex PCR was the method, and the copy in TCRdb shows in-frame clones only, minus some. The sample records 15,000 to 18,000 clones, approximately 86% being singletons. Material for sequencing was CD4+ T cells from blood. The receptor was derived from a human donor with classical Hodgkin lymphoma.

CDR3 protein: CASSLSAGGFGYTF. As DNA, the CDR3 is TGTGCCAGCAGTTTATCGGCAGGGGGCTTTGGCTACACCTTC. The rearrangement links TRBV28 to TRBJ1-2; TRBD1 agrees at 8 bases. Unmatched junction bases numbered 5, after V lost 1 base and J lost 7 bases. Per germline, CDR1 MDHEN and CDR2 SYDVKM. The CDR3 loop spans 14 amino acids.